The 17 T cell receptor beta chains presented below share a single source sample, sequenced in a study of shared clonotypes between healthy human individuals. Repertoires were generated with immunoSEQ multiplex PCR, while TCRdb's copy carries only in-frame clones and drops some. The sample has hundreds of thousands of clones; about 74% are singletons. The source material was memory CD4+ T cells sorted from blood. As to subset: CD45RA-negative fraction. The receptors were gathered from a young man in good health.

The DNA for the CDR3 is TGCGCCAGCAGCCGGGACCGGAGGGAGCAGTACTTC. Encoded protein: CASSRDRREQYF. The J gene is TRBJ2-7, the V gene TRBV5-1, with D perhaps being TRBD1 or TRBD2 (5 bases each). The CDR3 is 12 residues long. Trimming stripped 4 bases from V and 7 bases from J, with 12 bases between. Germline CDR1 SGHRS, CDR2 YFSETQ. The variable domain in full, with the rest retrieved from reference TRBV5-1 and TRBJ2-7, is KAGVTQTPRYLIKTRGQQVTLSCSPISGHRSVSWYQQTPGQGLQFLFEYFSETQRNKGNFPGRFSGRQFSNSRSEMNVSTLELGDSALYLCASSRDRREQYFGPGTRLTVT.

This clone was found a few times. Other DNA sequences of this sample code for an identical CDR3. The chain is built from TRBV19 and TRBJ2-6, with D possibly TRBD2 on 6 matching bases. This CDR3 comprises 14 residues. Trimming took 6 bases from V and 1 from J, leaving 7 bases between them. In germline, CDR1 is LNHDA, CDR2 SQIVND (reference sequence). CDR3 nucleotide sequence: TGTGCCAGTAGCCGGGGGTCTGGGGCCAACGTCCTGACTTTC. It translates to CASSRGSGANVLTF.

This sequence joins TRBV10-3 and TRBJ2-7; 13 bases match TRBD2. The CDR3 runs 18 residues. With 0 bases clipped from V and 4 bases from J, the junction kept 9 bases outside the gene matches. Germline V gives CDR1 ENHRY, CDR2 SYGVKD. DNA of the CDR3: TGTGCCATCAGTGAGTCGACTCGGACTAGCGGGAGCCGTTACGAGCAGTACTTC. This codes for CAISESTRTSGSRYEQYF.

This chain links TRBV29-1 with TRBJ2-5; D is perhaps TRBD1 or TRBD2 (5 bases each). Germline CDR1 is SQVTM and CDR2 is ANQGSEA. Trimming took 5 bases from V and 0 from J, leaving 10 bases between them. The CDR3 contains 13 residues. The CDR3 sequence is CSVTGPNQETQYF. DNA for the CDR3: TGCAGCGTTACGGGACCCAACCAAGAGACCCAGTACTTC.

The chain combines TRBV5-6 with TRBJ1-3; D is ambiguous. The CDR3 covers 18 residues. With 4 bases removed from V and 0 bases from J, the gap between germline ends came to 20 bases. Germline V gives CDR1 SGHDT, CDR2 YYEEEE. CDR3 in DNA: TGTGCCAGCAGCCGGGCGGGCCGGGTATCCCTCTCTGGAAACACCATATATTTT. Its translation: CASSRAGRVSLSGNTIYF.

The chain joins TRBV9 to TRBJ1-3; 9 bases map to TRBD1. CDR1 SGDLS and CDR2 YYNGEE come from the germline V gene. This CDR3 contains 13 residues. Losses at the gene ends were 4 bases for V and 10 bases for J; bases not matched to a gene: 6. Written as DNA, the CDR3 is TGTGCCAGCAGCCTAACACAGGGGGCTACCATATATTTT. It yields the protein CASSLTQGATIYF.

This clone has a single count. The gene calls are TRBV19 and TRBJ2-3; 7 nucleotides match TRBD2. CDR3 length: 17 residues. Germline CDR1 reads LNHDA; CDR2 reads SQIVND (reference sequence). V shed 4 bases, J shed 0 bases, and the junction held 10 bases outside the gene matches. In DNA, the CDR3 is TGTGCCAGTAGTACCCCGGGACTACCACACAGCACAGATACGCAGTATTTT. Protein: CASSTPGLPHSTDTQYF.

V is TRBV5-1 and J is TRBJ2-7; D is unclear. The germline gives CDR1 SGHRS, CDR2 YFSETQ. V was trimmed by 1 base and J by 7 bases, leaving 12 bases between them. The CDR3 length is 13 residues. DNA for the CDR3: TGCGCCAGCAGCTTGACCCCTGGGAAGGAGCAGTACTTC. Translated: CASSLTPGKEQYF.

The table lists this clone with a count of one. V gene TRBV27 combines with J gene TRBJ2-3, with TRBD1 matching 8 bases. The V gene end was trimmed by 0 bases and the J gene end by 2 bases; junction bases not matched to a gene: 7. Germline values: CDR1 MNHEY, CDR2 SMNVEV (reference sequence). The CDR3 loop spans 17 amino acids. CDR3 sequence (DNA): TGTGCCAGCAGTTTATCTAGGGGGACAGGTCCCACAGATACGCAGTATTTT. This translates into CASSLSRGTGPTDTQYF.

The J gene is TRBJ2-2, the V gene TRBV7-3; 14 bases match TRBD2. From germline, CDR1 is SGHTA and CDR2 FQGTGA. J was trimmed by 5 bases and V by 6 bases; bases with no gene match: 5. The CDR3 is made up of 16 amino acids. In DNA form, the CDR3 reads TGTGCCAGCAGGCAAGGACTAGCGGGAGGAACCGGGGAGCTGTTTTTT. This translates into CASRQGLAGGTGELFF.

The V call is TRBV7-3, the J call TRBJ2-6, with TRBD2 matching over 7 bases. The CDR3 is made up of 15 amino acids. From germline, CDR1 is SGHTA and CDR2 FQGTGA. Germline trimming cut 8 bases from V and 0 bases from J; bases unmatched to any gene: 4. This CDR3 is CASGGGSSGANVLTF. CDR3 DNA sequence: TGTGCCAGCGGCGGGGGATCCTCTGGGGCCAACGTCCTGACTTTC. Using reference TRBV7-3 and TRBJ2-6 for the parts outside the CDR3, the full variable domain is GAGVSQTPSNKVTEKGKYVELRCDPISGHTALYWYRQSLGQGPEFLIYFQGTGAADDSGLPNDRFFAVRPEGSVSTLKIQRTERGDSAVYLCASGGGSSGANVLTFGAGSRLTVL.

CDR3 sequence (DNA): TGTGCCAGCTCACCAGATGCGGGAGGCAGGAGTGAGCAGTTCTTC. The encoded protein is CASSPDAGGRSEQFF. This chain links TRBV18 with TRBJ2-1, with 8 bases that match TRBD2. Germline V lookup: CDR1 KGHSH, CDR2 LQKENI. This CDR3 contains 15 residues. The V and J ends lost 2 bases and 9 bases, in that order; junction bases with no gene match: 9.

The chain recombines TRBV9 with TRBJ2-7; TRBD1 is a possible D gene (6 bases). CDR3 length: 13 amino acids. CDR1 is SGDLS and CDR2 is YYNGEE in the germline V gene. The V end lost 4 bases, the J end lost 4 bases, and 12 bases lay between the germline ends. The CDR3 protein is CASSRRTVYEQYF. In nucleotides, the CDR3 is TGTGCCAGCAGCCGACGGACAGTTTACGAGCAGTACTTC.

This clone was counted only a few times. This chain joins TRBV27 and TRBJ2-7; a weak D match, TRBD2 (5 bases). Trimming removed 3 bases from V and 2 bases from J, with 14 bases in between. The germline gives CDR1 MNHEY, CDR2 SMNVEV (reference sequence). CDR3 length: 15 amino acids. In nucleotides, the CDR3 is TGTGCCAGCAGTTTGGTGAGCGGAAGGACCTACGAGCAGTACTTC. It yields the protein CASSLVSGRTYEQYF.

This clone was recorded at least ten times. The rearrangement joins TRBV27 to TRBJ2-2; 7 bases are shared with TRBD1. V shed 6 bases, J shed 4 bases, and the junction held 11 bases outside the gene matches. Germline CDR1 MNHEY, CDR2 SMNVEV (reference sequence). The CDR3 totals 16 residues. The CDR3 loop reads CASRLWAGGSTGELFF. DNA for the CDR3: TGTGCCAGCAGGCTGTGGGCAGGGGGTTCCACCGGGGAGCTGTTTTTT.

DNA for the CDR3: TGTGCCAGCAGCCACCCCGGGGCAGAAGCCTACGAGCAGTACTTC. This codes for CASSHPGAEAYEQYF. The V gene is TRBV7-9, the J gene TRBJ2-7; perhaps D is TRBD1 or TRBD2 (5 bases each). The CDR3 runs to 15 residues. Per germline, CDR1 SEHNR and CDR2 FQNEAQ (reference sequence). V lost 5 bases to trimming and J lost 2 bases, with 16 bases between them.

The chain employs TRBV6-6 and TRBJ2-7; 12 bases align to TRBD1. The germline gives CDR1 MNHNY, CDR2 SVGAGI (reference sequence). V was pared by 6 bases and J by 6 bases, with 6 bases of the junction left unmatched. CDR3 size: 14 residues. The CDR3 here is CASRPGQGAVEQYF. The CDR3 region has the DNA TGTGCCAGCAGACCGGGACAGGGGGCGGTCGAGCAGTACTTC.